A selection of T cell receptor beta chains follows, all from one sample in a study of blood T cell repertoires in COVID-19. Using immunoSEQ multiplex PCR, the repertoire was profiled, and TCRdb retains in-frame clones only, with some absent. The data contain tens of thousands of clones, 65% to 85% of them singletons. The material sequenced was peripheral blood. The receptors stem from a woman aged 55-69 years with acute or convalescent COVID-19. Both conserved end residues are part of each CDR3. The order of the fields is CDR3 length, D gene, J gene, V gene, CDR3 protein, CDR3 DNA. The D gene is left open where the match is weak.

14,TRBD1,TRBJ2-1,TRBV2,CASSDSTGAIWQFF,TGTGCCAGCAGTGATTCAACAGGGGCTATCTGGCAGTTCTTC
13,NA,TRBJ1-2,TRBV19,CASARQVQDGYTF,TGTGCCTCCGCTAGACAGGTACAGGATGGCTACACCTTC
13,TRBD1,TRBJ2-5,TRBV30,CAWKQGAGETQYF,TGTGCCTGGAAACAGGGGGCAGGGGAGACCCAGTACTTC
15,NA,TRBJ1-1,TRBV7-6,CASSGYTGRNTEAFF,TGTGCCAGCAGCGGTTATACAGGGAGGAACACTGAAGCTTTCTTT
14,TRBD2,TRBJ2-5,TRBV30,CAVTAGVVEETQYF,TGTGCCGTAACGGCGGGGGTCGTGGAAGAGACCCAGTACTTC
15,NA,TRBJ1-5,TRBV7-2,CASSSTGDRNQPQHF,TGTGCCAGCAGCTCGACCGGAGACCGCAATCAGCCCCAGCATTTT
15,NA,TRBJ1-1,TRBV15,CATSRDQGRNTEAFF,TGTGCCACCAGCAGAGATCAGGGGCGGAACACTGAAGCTTTCTTT
15,TRBD1,TRBJ1-1,TRBV9,CASSVRGLGDTEAFF,TGTGCCAGCAGCGTAAGGGGGCTGGGTGACACTGAAGCTTTCTTT
17,TRBD2,TRBJ2-2,TRBV7-2,CASSLGLAGFNTGELFF,TGTGCCAGCAGCTTAGGGCTAGCGGGGTTTAACACCGGGGAGCTGTTTTTT
12,NA,TRBJ1-1,TRBV24-1,CATSDPNTEAFF,TGTGCCACCAGTGACCCTAACACTGAAGCTTTCTTT
14,NA,TRBJ1-2,TRBV5-1,CASSLEAPMEGYTF,TGCGCCAGCAGCTTGGAAGCCCCAATGGAGGGCTACACCTTC
14,TRBD1,TRBJ1-5,TRBV10-3,CAISPGQGNQPQHF,TGTGCCATCAGCCCAGGACAGGGTAATCAGCCCCAGCATTTT
13,NA,TRBJ2-1,TRBV19,CASTPRRGNEQFF,TGTGCCAGTACCCCCCGCAGGGGTAATGAGCAGTTCTTC
21,TRBD2,TRBJ2-1,TRBV3-1/TRBV3-2,CASSHKKGETSGGRLYNEQFF,TGTGCCAGCAGCCATAAGAAGGGGGAGACTAGCGGGGGCCGACTTTACAATGAGCAGTTCTTC
12,NA,TRBJ1-1,TRBV29-1,CSAREGNTEAFF,TGCAGCGCTAGGGAGGGGAACACTGAAGCTTTCTTT
14,NA,TRBJ2-4,TRBV5-6,CASSHVRDKNIQYF,TGTGCCAGCAGCCACGTCCGGGACAAAAACATTCAGTACTTC
13,NA,TRBJ1-1,TRBV30,CAWVTQRDTEAFF,TGTGCCTGGGTGACCCAGAGGGACACTGAAGCTTTCTTT
13,NA,TRBJ1-1,TRBV12-3/TRBV12-4,CASSFDRDTEAFF,TGTGCCAGCAGTTTCGACAGAGACACTGAAGCTTTCTTT
16,TRBD1,TRBJ2-1,TRBV29-1,CSVEDLDREGLGEQFF,TGCAGCGTTGAAGATCTCGACAGGGAAGGGTTAGGTGAGCAGTTCTTC
12,NA,TRBJ2-1,TRBV2,CASSEFRREQFF,TGTGCCAGCAGTGAATTCCGGAGGGAGCAGTTCTTC
14,NA,TRBJ1-1,TRBV6-5,CATRDRSLGTEAFF,TGTGCCACCAGAGACAGGTCTTTGGGCACTGAAGCTTTCTTT
15,TRBD1,TRBJ2-3,TRBV6-5,CASSYTGQGADTQYF,TGTGCCAGCAGTTACACCGGACAGGGGGCAGATACGCAGTATTTT